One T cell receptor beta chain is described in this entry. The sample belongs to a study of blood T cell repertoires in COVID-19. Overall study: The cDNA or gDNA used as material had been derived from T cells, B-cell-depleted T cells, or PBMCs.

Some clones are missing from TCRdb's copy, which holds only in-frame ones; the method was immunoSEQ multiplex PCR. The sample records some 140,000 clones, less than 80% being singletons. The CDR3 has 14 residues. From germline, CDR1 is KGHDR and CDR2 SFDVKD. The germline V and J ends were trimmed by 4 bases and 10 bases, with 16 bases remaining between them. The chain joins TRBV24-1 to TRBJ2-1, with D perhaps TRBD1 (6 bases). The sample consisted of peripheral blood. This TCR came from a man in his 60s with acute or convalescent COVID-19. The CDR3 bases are TGTGCCACCAGTGAGGAATCAGAGGGGGTCGAGCAGTTCTTC. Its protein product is CATSEESEGVEQFF.